The rows below give T cell receptor beta chains drawn from one sample of a study of a mutant IDH1 vaccine in newly diagnosed glioma. These TCRs are of unknown antigen specificity. Using immunoSEQ multiplex PCR, the repertoire was profiled, and TCRdb retains in-frame clones only, with some absent. The sample lists roughly 60,000 clones, approximately 85% occurring once. This sample comprised PBMCs, obtained from a glioma patient whose treatment included an IDH1 peptide vaccine. These receptors were obtained from a man younger than 40 with glioma. Each CDR3 is given with its conserved first and last residue. Fields, in order: D gene, clone size, J gene, V gene, CDR3 DNA, CDR3 protein. A D gene is named only where the DNA matches it firmly. A row's size may be missing; if present it is once, few, many or a size class.

NA | NA | TRBJ2-2 | TRBV18 | TGTGCCAGCTCACCCGTGGTGTCCGGGGAGCTGTTTTTT | CASSPVVSGELFF
NA | NA | TRBJ2-7 | TRBV7-9 | TGTGCCAGCAGCTTAGGGGCCGCAGTCCCCTACGAGCAGTACTTC | CASSLGAAVPYEQYF
NA | once | TRBJ2-2 | TRBV5-1 | TGCGCCAGCAGCCAGGGCTCCTTGAACACCGGGGAGCTGTTTTTT | CASSQGSLNTGELFF
TRBD2 | NA | TRBJ2-3 | TRBV5-1 | TGCGCCAGCAGCTTCGATTTACGGGGGGGCACAGATACGCAGTATTTT | CASSFDLRGGTDTQYF
NA | NA | TRBJ1-2 | TRBV6-1 | TGTGCCAGCAGTGAAGGGCCAGGGTCGAGTGGCTACACCTTC | CASSEGPGSSGYTF
TRBD2 | NA | TRBJ2-3 | TRBV7-8 | TGTGCCAGCAGCCTGCGGCGAGCGGGGACGACCAGGGGCACAGATACGCAGTATTTT | CASSLRRAGTTRGTDTQYF
NA | NA | TRBJ1-2 | TRBV5-4 | TGTGCCAGCAGACCCCTCGCCAACTATGGCTACACCTTC | CASRPLANYGYTF
TRBD1 | NA | TRBJ2-7 | TRBV11-2 | TGTGCCAGCAGCTCGGGACAGGGAGGGTACTTC | CASSSGQGGYF
TRBD1 | NA | TRBJ2-1 | TRBV15 | TGTGCCACCAGCAGAGGACAGGGGGCCGGCAATGAGCAGTTCTTC | CATSRGQGAGNEQFF
NA | NA | TRBJ2-7 | TRBV5-6 | TGTGCCAGCAGCTTAGGAGGGATCGAGCAGTACTTC | CASSLGGIEQYF
NA | NA | TRBJ2-7 | TRBV12-5 | TGTGCTAGTGGTTTGTCTACCACCTTCGCCCGGGACGACGAGCAGTACTTC | CASGLSTTFARDDEQYF
TRBD1 | NA | TRBJ1-2 | TRBV15 | TGTGCCACCAGCAGAGAAGGACAGGGCTATGGCTACACCTTC | CATSREGQGYGYTF
NA | NA | TRBJ1-1 | TRBV6-6 | TGTGCCAGCTTGGATTCCAGGGCTGGGTACACTGAAGCTTTCTTT | CASLDSRAGYTEAFF
NA | NA | TRBJ2-2 | TRBV7-8 | TGTGCCAGCGCGAGGGGCTCGAACACCGGGGAGCTGTTTTTT | CASARGSNTGELFF
NA | NA | TRBJ2-1 | TRBV7-8 | TGTGCCAGCAGCACGTGGGAGAGCTCCTACAATGAGCAGTTCTTC | CASSTWESSYNEQFF
NA | NA | TRBJ2-7 | TRBV7-9 | TGTGCCAGCAGCTTAGGCGGGCGCACCTACGAGCAGTACTTC | CASSLGGRTYEQYF